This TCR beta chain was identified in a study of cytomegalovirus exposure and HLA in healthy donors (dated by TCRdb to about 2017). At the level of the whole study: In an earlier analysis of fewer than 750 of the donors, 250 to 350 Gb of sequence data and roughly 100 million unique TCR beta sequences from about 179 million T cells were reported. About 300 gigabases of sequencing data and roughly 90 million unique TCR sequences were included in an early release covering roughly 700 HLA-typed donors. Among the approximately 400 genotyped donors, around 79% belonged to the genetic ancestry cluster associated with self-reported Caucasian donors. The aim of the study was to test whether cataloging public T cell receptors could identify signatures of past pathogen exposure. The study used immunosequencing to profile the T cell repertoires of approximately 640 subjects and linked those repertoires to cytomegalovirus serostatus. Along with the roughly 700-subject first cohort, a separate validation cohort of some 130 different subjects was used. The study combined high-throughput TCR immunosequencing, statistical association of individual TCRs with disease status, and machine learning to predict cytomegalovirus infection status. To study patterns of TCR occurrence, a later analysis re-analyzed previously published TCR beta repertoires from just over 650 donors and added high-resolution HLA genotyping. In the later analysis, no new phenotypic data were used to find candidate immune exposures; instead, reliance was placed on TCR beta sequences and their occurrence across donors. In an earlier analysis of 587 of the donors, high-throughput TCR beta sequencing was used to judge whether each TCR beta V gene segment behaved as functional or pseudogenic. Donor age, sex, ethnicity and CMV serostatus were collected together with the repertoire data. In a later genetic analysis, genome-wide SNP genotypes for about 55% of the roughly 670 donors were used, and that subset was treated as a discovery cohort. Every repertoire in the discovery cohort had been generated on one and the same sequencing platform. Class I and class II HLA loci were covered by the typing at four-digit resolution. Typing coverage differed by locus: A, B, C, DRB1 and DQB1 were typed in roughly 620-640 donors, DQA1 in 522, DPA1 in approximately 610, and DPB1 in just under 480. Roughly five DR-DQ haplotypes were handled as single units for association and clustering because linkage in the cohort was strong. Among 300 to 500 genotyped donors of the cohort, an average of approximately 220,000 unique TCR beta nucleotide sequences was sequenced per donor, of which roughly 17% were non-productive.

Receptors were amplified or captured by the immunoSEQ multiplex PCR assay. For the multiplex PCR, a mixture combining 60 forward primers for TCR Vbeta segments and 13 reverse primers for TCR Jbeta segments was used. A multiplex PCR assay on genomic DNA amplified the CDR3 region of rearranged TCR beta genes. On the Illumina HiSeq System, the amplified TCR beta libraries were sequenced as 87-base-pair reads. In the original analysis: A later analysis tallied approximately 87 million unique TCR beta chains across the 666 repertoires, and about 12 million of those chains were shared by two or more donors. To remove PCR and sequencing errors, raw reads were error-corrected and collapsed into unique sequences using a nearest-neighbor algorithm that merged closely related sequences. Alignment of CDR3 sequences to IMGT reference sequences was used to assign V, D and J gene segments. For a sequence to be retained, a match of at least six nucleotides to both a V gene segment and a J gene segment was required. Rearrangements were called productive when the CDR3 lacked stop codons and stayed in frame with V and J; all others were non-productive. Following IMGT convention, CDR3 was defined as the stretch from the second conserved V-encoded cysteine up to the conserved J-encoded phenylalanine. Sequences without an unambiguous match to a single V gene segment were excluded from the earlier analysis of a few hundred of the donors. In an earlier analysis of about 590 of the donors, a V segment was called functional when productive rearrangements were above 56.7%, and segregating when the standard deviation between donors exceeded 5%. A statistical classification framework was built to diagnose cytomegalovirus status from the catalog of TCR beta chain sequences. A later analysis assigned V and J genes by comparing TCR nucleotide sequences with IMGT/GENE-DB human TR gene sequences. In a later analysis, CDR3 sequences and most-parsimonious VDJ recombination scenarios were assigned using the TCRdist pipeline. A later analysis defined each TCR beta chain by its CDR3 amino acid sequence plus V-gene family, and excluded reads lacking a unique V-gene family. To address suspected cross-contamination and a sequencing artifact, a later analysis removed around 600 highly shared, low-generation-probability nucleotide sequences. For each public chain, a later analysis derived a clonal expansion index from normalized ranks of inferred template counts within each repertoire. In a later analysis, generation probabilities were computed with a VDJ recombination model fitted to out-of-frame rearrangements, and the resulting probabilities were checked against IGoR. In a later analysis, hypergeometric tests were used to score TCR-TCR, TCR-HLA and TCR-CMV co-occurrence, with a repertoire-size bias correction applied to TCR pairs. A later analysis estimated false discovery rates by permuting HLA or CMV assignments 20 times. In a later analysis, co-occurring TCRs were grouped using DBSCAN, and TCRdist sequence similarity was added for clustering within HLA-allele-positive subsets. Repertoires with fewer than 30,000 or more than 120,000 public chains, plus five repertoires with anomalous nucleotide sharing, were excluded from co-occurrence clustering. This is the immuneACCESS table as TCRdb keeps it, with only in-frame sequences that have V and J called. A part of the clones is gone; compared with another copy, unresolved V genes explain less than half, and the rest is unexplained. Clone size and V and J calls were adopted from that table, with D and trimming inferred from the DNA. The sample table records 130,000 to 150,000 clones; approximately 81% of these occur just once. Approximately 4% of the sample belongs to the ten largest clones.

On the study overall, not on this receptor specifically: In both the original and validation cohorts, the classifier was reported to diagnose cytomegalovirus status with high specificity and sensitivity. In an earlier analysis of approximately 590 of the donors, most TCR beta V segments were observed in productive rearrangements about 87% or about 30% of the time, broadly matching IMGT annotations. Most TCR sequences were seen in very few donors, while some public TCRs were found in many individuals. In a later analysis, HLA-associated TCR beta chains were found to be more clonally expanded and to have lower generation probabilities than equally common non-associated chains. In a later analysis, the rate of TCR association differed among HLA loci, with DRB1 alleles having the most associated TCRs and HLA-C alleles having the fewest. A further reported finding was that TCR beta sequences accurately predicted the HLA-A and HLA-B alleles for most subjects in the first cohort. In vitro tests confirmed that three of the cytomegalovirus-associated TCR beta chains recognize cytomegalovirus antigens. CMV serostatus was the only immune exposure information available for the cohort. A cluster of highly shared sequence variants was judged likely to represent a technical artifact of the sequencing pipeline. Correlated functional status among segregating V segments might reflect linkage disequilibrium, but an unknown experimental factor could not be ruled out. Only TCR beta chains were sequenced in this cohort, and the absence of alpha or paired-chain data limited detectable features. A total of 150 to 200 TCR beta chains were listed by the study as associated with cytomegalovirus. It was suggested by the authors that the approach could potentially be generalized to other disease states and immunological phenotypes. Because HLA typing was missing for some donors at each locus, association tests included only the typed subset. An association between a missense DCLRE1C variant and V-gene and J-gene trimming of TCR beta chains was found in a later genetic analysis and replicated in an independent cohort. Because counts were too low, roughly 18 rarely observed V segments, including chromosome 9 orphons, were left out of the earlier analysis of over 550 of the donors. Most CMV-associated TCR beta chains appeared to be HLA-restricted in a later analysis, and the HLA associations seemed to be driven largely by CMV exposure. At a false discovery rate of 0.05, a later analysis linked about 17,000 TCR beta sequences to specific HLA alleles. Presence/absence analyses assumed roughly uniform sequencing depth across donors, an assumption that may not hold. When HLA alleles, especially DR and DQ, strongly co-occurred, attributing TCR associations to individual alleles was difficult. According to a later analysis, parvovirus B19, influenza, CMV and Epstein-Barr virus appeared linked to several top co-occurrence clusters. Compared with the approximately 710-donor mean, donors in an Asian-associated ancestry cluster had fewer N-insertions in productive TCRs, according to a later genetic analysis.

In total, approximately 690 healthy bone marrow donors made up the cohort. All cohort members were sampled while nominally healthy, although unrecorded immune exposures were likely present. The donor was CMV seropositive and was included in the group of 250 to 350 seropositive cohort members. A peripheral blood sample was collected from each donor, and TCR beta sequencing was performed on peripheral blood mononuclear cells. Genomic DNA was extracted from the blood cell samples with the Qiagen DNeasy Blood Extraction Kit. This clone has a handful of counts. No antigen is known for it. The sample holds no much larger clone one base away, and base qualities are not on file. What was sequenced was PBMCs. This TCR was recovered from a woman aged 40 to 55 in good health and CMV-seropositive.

The nucleotide sequence reads as follows: TGTGCCAGCAGCTTTCGCTCAGGGTCAACGAACACCGGGGAGCTGTTTTTT. It codes for CASSFRSGSTNTGELFF. The chain links TRBV7-8 with TRBJ2-2; TRBD1 could be the D gene, as 5 bases match. Between the V and J ends, shortened by 3 bases and 0 bases respectively, the junction contains 14 bases. From cysteine to phenylalanine, the CDR3 is 17 amino acids long. The kept DNA is CDR3 alone, 51 bases in frame from the first base. Via the germline V gene, CDR1 is SGHVS and CDR2 FQNEAQ.